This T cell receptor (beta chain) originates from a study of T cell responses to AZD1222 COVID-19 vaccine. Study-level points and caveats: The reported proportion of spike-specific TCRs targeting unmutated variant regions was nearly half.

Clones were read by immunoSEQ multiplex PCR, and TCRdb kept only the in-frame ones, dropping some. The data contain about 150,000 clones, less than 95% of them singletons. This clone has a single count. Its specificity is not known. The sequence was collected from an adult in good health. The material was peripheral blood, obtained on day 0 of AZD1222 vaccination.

The CDR3 loop is CASSLSSYAGQWYEQYF. CDR3 DNA sequence: TGTGCCAGCAGTTTATCGAGTTATGCAGGGCAATGGTACGAGCAGTACTTC. The V call is TRBV27, the J call TRBJ2-7, with D tentatively TRBD1 (5 bases). The CDR3 has 17 residues. V lost 0 bases and J 4 bases, leaving 19 bases between the germline ends. Per germline, CDR1 MNHEY and CDR2 SMNVEV (reference sequence).